This is a list of T cell receptor beta chains from one sample in a study of tumor-infiltrating lymphocytes in primary liver carcinoma. TCRdb independently ran MiXCR on the multiplex PCR reads; one entry per CDR3 protein. The table includes 250,000 to 350,000 distinct CDR3 sequences, roughly three fifths detected once. Input material: peripheral blood. These receptors originate from a woman younger than 45 with primary liver carcinoma and hepatitis B virus infection. CDR3s include the opening cysteine and the closing phenylalanine or tryptophan. D genes are given only for firm matches. Rows may omit the clone size; those that give it use once, few, many or a size class.

j_call: TRBJ2-7
v_call: TRBV5-6
d_call: -
clone_size: -
cdr3_aa: CASSLEPDEQYF
cdr3_nt: TGTGCCAGCAGCTTGGAACCCGACGAGCAGTACTTC

j_call: TRBJ2-2
v_call: TRBV6-5
d_call: -
clone_size: -
cdr3_aa: CASSPVGRVQTGELFF
cdr3_nt: TGTGCCAGCAGTCCGGTGGGCAGGGTACAAACCGGGGAGCTGTTTTTT

j_call: TRBJ2-3
v_call: TRBV11-3
d_call: TRBD2
clone_size: many
cdr3_aa: CASSLFGKPGLPWSTDTQYF
cdr3_nt: TGTGCCAGCAGCTTATTCGGTAAACCGGGACTACCTTGGAGCACAGATACGCAGTATTTT

j_call: TRBJ2-1
v_call: TRBV4-1
d_call: TRBD1
clone_size: -
cdr3_aa: CASNQDRYEQFF
cdr3_nt: TGCGCCAGCAACCAGGACAGGTATGAGCAGTTCTTC

j_call: TRBJ1-5
v_call: TRBV12-3/TRBV12-4
d_call: -
clone_size: -
cdr3_aa: CVSSLSQGGGRLAQHF
cdr3_nt: TGTGTCAGCAGTTTATCACAGGGCGGGGGTAGATTGGCCCAGCATTTT

j_call: TRBJ2-3
v_call: TRBV5-4
d_call: -
clone_size: -
cdr3_aa: CASSFDSVTDTQYF
cdr3_nt: TGTGCCAGCTCATTCGATAGCGTCACAGATACGCAGTATTTT

j_call: TRBJ1-2
v_call: TRBV14
d_call: -
clone_size: once
cdr3_aa: CASSQDQGYGYTF
cdr3_nt: TGTGCCAGCAGCCAAGATCAAGGTTATGGCTACACCTTC

j_call: TRBJ1-5
v_call: TRBV6-5
d_call: -
clone_size: -
cdr3_aa: CASSKGRGVQPQHF
cdr3_nt: TGTGCCAGCAGTAAGGGACGGGGGGTTCAGCCCCAGCATTTT

j_call: TRBJ2-1
v_call: TRBV6-2/TRBV6-3
d_call: -
clone_size: -
cdr3_aa: CASSRGPQAIEQFF
cdr3_nt: TGTGCCAGCAGCCGAGGGCCCCAGGCTATTGAGCAGTTCTTC

j_call: TRBJ2-7
v_call: TRBV11-2
d_call: -
clone_size: -
cdr3_aa: CASGSIQDYPGEQYF
cdr3_nt: TGTGCCAGCGGCTCTATCCAGGACTACCCAGGCGAGCAGTACTTC

j_call: TRBJ2-2
v_call: TRBV6-2/TRBV6-3
d_call: -
clone_size: few
cdr3_aa: CASSVGWNTGELFF
cdr3_nt: TGTGCCAGCAGTGTAGGATGGAACACCGGGGAGCTGTTTTTT

j_call: TRBJ2-2
v_call: TRBV6-6
d_call: -
clone_size: -
cdr3_aa: CASSSKTGRETGELFF
cdr3_nt: TGTGCCAGCAGTTCCAAGACTGGGCGAGAGACCGGGGAGCTGTTTTTT

j_call: TRBJ2-1
v_call: TRBV12-3/TRBV12-4
d_call: TRBD1
clone_size: -
cdr3_aa: CVSTPRGQGQVF
cdr3_nt: TGTGTCAGCACTCCCAGGGGACAGGGCCAGGTCTTC